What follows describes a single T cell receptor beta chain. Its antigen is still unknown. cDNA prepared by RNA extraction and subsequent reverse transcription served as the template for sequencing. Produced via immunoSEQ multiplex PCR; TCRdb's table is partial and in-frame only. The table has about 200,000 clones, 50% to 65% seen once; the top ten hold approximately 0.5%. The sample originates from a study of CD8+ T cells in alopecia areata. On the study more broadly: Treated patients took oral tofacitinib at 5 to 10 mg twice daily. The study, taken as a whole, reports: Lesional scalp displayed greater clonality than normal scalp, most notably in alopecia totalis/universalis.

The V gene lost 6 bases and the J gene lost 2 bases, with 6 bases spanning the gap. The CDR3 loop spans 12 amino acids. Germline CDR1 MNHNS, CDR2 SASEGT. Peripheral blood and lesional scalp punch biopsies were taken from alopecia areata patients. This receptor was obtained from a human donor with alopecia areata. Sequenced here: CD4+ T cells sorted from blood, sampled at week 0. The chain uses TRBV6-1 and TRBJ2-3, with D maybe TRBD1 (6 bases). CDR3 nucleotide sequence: TGTGCCAGCAGGGGACACACAGATACGCAGTATTTT. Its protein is CASRGHTDTQYF.